This TCR beta chain stems from a study of blood T cell repertoires in COVID-19. Of note for this clone: The junction departs from the called germline gene at one end, perhaps through a read error.

Data came from immunoSEQ multiplex PCR; TCRdb stores just in-frame clones and leaves some out. The sample carries about 35,000 clones, roughly four fifths recorded once. Germline V gene data show CDR1 as KGHSH and CDR2 as LQKENI. The CDR3 consists of 19 residues. The sequencing input was peripheral blood. The chain has TRBV18 and TRBJ2-6; 12 nucleotides agree with TRBD1. This sequence originates from a human donor in a cohort sampled during active COVID-19. Here the CDR3 reads CASSSPSGQGAGGANVLTF. Written as DNA, the CDR3 is TGTGCCAGCTCATCACCCTCGGGACAGGGGGCAGGTGGGGCCAACGTCCTGACTTTC.